This TCR beta chain was documented in a study of graft-versus-host responses after intestinal transplantation. Regarding the study as a whole: There were GvH clones found in recipient marrow, and some of them appeared first in ileum or blood. Allografts of one patient group, those with graft-donor T cell macrochimerism, had high graft-versus-host to host-versus-graft clonal ratios.

Grafts had their tissue processed, releasing intraepithelial and lamina propria lymphocytes. Germline V CDR1 and CDR2: MGHRA, YSYEKL. This CDR3 has 15 residues. After removal of 0 bases from V and 3 bases from J, the junction contained 3 bases not matched to a gene. The assay was immunoSEQ multiplex PCR, and TCRdb's table has in-frame clones only and misses some. The sample lists roughly 14,000 clones; around 70% were seen once. Of note for this clone: The antigen is unknown.

The V call is TRBV4-1, the J call TRBJ2-7; 9 bases align to TRBD2. The sequence was obtained from a human patient who received an intestinal transplant, so some T cells may come from the graft donor. Sequencing used ileum tissue, obtained 14 days after transplant. CDR3 nucleotides: TGCGCCAGCAGCCAAGAGGGTAGCGGGAGCTACGAGCAGTACTTC. Protein: CASSQEGSGSYEQYF.